Presented here are 15 T cell receptor beta chains from one specimen sequenced in a study of early T cells in non-severe SARS-CoV-2 infection. MiXCR was run by TCRdb on the 5' RACE reads, yielding one entry per CDR3 protein. The sample lists approximately 34,000 distinct CDR3 sequences, roughly 7.9% occurring once. Sequencing used whole blood, obtained at baseline. Receptor source: an adult who was a healthcare worker with PCR-confirmed SARS-CoV-2 infection or an uninfected control (not recorded which).

This clonotype was observed many times. V usage is TRBV18 and J usage is TRBJ2-1, with 9 positions matching TRBD1. V lost 3 bases to trimming and J lost 5 bases; unmatched junction nucleotides: 2. The CDR3 is 14 residues long. Germline V gives CDR1 KGHSH, CDR2 LQKENI. The CDR3 protein is CASSPRDRDNEQFF. The CDR3 DNA follows: TGTGCCAGCTCACCCCGGGACAGGGACAATGAGCAGTTCTTC.

This rearrangement joins TRBV6-2 or TRBV6-3 to TRBJ1-2; 9 bases map to TRBD1. Germline values: CDR1 MNHEY, CDR2 SVGEGT. The CDR3 sequence is 18 residues long. With 10 bases clipped from V and 7 bases from J, the junction kept 25 bases outside the gene matches. The CDR3 sequence is CATQTIVPGQGKIRGYTF. In nucleotides, the CDR3 is TGTGCCACCCAAACCATCGTCCCGGGACAGGGAAAGATACGTGGCTACACCTTC.

This clonotype was counted many times. The chain employs TRBV4-3 and TRBJ2-3; possibly TRBD2 for D (5 bases). Trimming pared 4 bases from V and 2 bases from J, leaving 13 bases between. From germline, CDR1 is LGHNA and CDR2 YSLEER. CDR3 size: 15 residues. For the CDR3, the DNA is TGCGCCAGCAGCCCTCAACTAGTGATCACAGATACGCAGTATTTT. Protein sequence: CASSPQLVITDTQYF.

This clonotype came up a few times. The V call is TRBV6-6, the J call TRBJ1-2; D ambiguous. The V gene's germline CDR1 is MNHNY and CDR2 SVGAGI (reference sequence). Trimming left V 9 bases short and J 2 bases short, with 13 bases between. CDR3 size: 13 residues. DNA of the CDR3: TGTGCCAGTTACGATGTTGCAAACTATGGCTACACCTTC. This codes for CASYDVANYGYTF.

This clonotype appeared a few times. The V call is TRBV7-9, the J call TRBJ1-6; D ambiguous. The V gene's germline CDR1 is SEHNR and CDR2 FQNEAQ (reference sequence). V lost 1 base to trimming and J lost 7 bases, with 8 bases between them. CDR3 length: 14 amino acids. CDR3 region: CASSLEQRNSPLHF. The CDR3 nucleotides are TGTGCCAGCAGCTTAGAGCAGAGAAATTCACCCCTCCACTTT.

In this sample, this clonotype turned up a few times. This chain connects TRBV18 to TRBJ2-1, with D tentatively TRBD1 (6 bases). V gave up 4 bases and J gave up 8 bases, with 21 bases separating them. This CDR3 is built from 16 residues. Germline V lookup: CDR1 KGHSH, CDR2 LQKENI. CDR3 nucleotides: TGTGCCAGCTCACGACACAGGGCCGAGATTACCGATGAGCAGTTCTTC. This encodes CASSRHRAEITDEQFF.

This clonotype was found a few times. CDR3 bases: TGTGCCAGCAGCTCGCCGGGACAGGTTAAAGGGAACACTGAAGCTTTCTTT. Translated, it gives CASSSPGQVKGNTEAFF. The rearrangement joins TRBV28 to TRBJ1-1, with 8 bases lining up with TRBD1. The length of the CDR3 is 17 residues. CDR1 and CDR2 (germline): MDHEN, SYDVKM. Trimming cost V 6 bases and J 1 base; bases outside gene matches: 13.

J is TRBJ2-4 and V is TRBV19, with 12 bases fitting TRBD1. CDR1 LNHDA and CDR2 SQIVND come from the germline V gene (reference sequence). J lost 8 bases, V lost 7 bases, and 9 bases had no gene match. This CDR3 contains 15 residues. CDR3 in amino acids: CASTSGTGGAYIQYF. Here the CDR3 DNA reads TGTGCCAGTACCTCCGGGACAGGGGGCGCCTACATTCAGTACTTC. The full variable domain, with the rest looked up from reference TRBV19 and TRBJ2-4, is DGGITQSPKYLFRKEGQNVTLSCEQNLNHDAMYWYRQDPGQGLRLIYYSQIVNDFQKGDIAEGYSVSREKKESFPLTVTSAQKNPTAFYLCASTSGTGGAYIQYFGAGTRLSVL.

This clonotype was detected only a few times. The chain uses TRBV9 and TRBJ2-3, with TRBD1 matching 9 bases. This CDR3 comprises 15 residues. In germline, CDR1 is SGDLS, CDR2 YYNGEE. After removal of 0 bases from V and 3 bases from J, the junction contained 2 bases not matched to a gene. In nucleotides, the CDR3 is TGTGCCAGCAGCGTAGGACAGGGGGTTACAGATACGCAGTATTTT. Translating gives CASSVGQGVTDTQYF.

This clonotype was detected only a few times. The chain uses TRBV4-1 and TRBJ2-7, with unresolved D. The V gene lost 0 bases and the J gene lost 1 base, with 7 bases spanning the gap. There are 14 residues in the CDR3. CDR1 and CDR2 (germline): MGHRA, YSYEKL. CDR3 sequence reads: CASSQEGLSYEQYF. The CDR3 DNA follows: TGCGCCAGCAGCCAAGAGGGCCTATCCTACGAGCAGTACTTC.

The chain is built from TRBV10-3 and TRBJ2-1; D not certain. The CDR3 is 14 amino acids. The ends were cut back, 2 bases at V and 2 bases at J, with 7 bases in the middle. Germline CDR1 and CDR2: ENHRY and SYGVKD. The chain's CDR3 is CAISEGPAYNEQFF. The CDR3 DNA reads TGTGCCATCAGTGAGGGACCTGCCTACAATGAGCAGTTCTTC.

In its sample, this clonotype was seen once. The J gene is TRBJ1-1, the V gene TRBV4-3; 10 nucleotides align to TRBD1. Germline V gene data show CDR1 as LGHNA and CDR2 as YSLEER. The V gene end was trimmed by 4 bases and the J gene end by 0 bases; junction bases not matched to a gene: 5. The CDR3 runs to 16 residues. CDR3: CASSPGQGLMNTEAFF. The CDR3 nucleotides are TGCGCCAGCAGCCCGGGACAGGGGTTAATGAACACTGAAGCTTTCTTT.

This clonotype was detected only a few times. This chain uses TRBV5-1 with TRBJ2-1; 8 positions agree with TRBD2. Germline lookup yields CDR1 SGHRS and CDR2 YFSETQ. V shed 7 bases, J shed 1 base, and the junction held 7 bases outside the gene matches. The CDR3 covers 15 residues. This chain's CDR3 is CASGSGGLSYNEQFF. For the CDR3, the DNA is TGCGCCAGCGGAAGCGGGGGACTATCCTACAATGAGCAGTTCTTC.

This clonotype occurred a few times. The rearrangement links TRBV12-3 or TRBV12-4 to TRBJ2-5; no clear D. V dropped 1 base and J dropped 9 bases, with 12 bases sitting between them. There are 13 residues in the CDR3. The CDR3: CASSLVTGSAQYF. The CDR3 DNA reads as TGTGCCAGCAGTTTAGTCACCGGGTCGGCCCAGTACTTC.

This clonotype was seen at least ten times. The CDR3: CASSVRTSLEQYF. CDR3 DNA sequence: TGTGCCAGCTCAGTGCGGACCTCTCTCGAGCAGTACTTC. The chain employs TRBV18 and TRBJ2-7; D not certain. V was clipped by 5 bases and J by 6 bases, with 14 bases between them. CDR1 KGHSH and CDR2 LQKENI come from the germline V gene. The CDR3 totals 13 residues.